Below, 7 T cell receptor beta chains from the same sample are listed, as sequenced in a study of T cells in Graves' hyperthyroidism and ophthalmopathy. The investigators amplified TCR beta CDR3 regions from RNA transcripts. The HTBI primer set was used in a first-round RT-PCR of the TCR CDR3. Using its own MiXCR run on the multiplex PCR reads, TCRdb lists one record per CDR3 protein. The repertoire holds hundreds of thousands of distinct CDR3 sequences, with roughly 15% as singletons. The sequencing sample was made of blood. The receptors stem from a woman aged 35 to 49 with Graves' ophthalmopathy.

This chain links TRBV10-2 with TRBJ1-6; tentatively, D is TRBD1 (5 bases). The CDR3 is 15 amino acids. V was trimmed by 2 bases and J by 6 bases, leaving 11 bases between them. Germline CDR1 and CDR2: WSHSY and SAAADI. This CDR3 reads CASSETGGGNSPLHF. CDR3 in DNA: TGCGCCAGCAGTGAGACGGGCGGGGGTAATTCACCCCTCCACTTT.

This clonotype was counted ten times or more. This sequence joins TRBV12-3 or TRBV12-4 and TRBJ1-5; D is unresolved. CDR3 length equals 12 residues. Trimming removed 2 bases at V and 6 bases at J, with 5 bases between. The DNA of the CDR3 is TGTGCCAGCAGTTTATACGGTCAGCCCCAGCATTTT. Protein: CASSLYGQPQHF.

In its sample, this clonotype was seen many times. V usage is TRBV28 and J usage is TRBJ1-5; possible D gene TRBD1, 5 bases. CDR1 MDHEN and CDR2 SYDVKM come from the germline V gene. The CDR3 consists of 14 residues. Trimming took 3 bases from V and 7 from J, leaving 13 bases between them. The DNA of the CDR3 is TGTGCCAGCAGTTTGTCAGGGCCGCGGCAGCCCCAGCATTTT. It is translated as CASSLSGPRQPQHF.

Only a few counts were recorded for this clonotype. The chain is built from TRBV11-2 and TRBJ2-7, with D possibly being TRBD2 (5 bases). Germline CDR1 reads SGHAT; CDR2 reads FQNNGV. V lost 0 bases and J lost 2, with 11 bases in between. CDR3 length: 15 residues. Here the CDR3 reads CASSLDSSSPYEQYF. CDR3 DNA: TGTGCCAGCAGCTTAGATTCTAGCTCCCCCTACGAGCAGTACTTC.

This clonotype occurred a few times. CDR3 sequence reads: CASSEPPGNIQYF. The CDR3 nucleotides are TGCGCCAGCAGTGAGCCCCCAGGGAACATTCAGTACTTC. The chain employs TRBV10-2 and TRBJ2-4; possible D gene TRBD1, 5 bases. This CDR3 contains 13 residues. Trimming pared 2 bases from V and 7 bases from J, leaving 9 bases between. Germline V CDR1 and CDR2: WSHSY, SAAADI.

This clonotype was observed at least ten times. CDR3 DNA sequence: TGTGCCACCGGGACTAGCGGGAGTGGTACGCAGTATTTT. Its translation is CATGTSGSGTQYF. This chain links TRBV2 with TRBJ2-3; 14 bases match TRBD2. This CDR3 has 13 amino acids. CDR1 SNHLY and CDR2 FYNNEI come from the germline V gene. With 10 bases clipped from V and 8 bases from J, the junction kept 5 bases outside the gene matches.

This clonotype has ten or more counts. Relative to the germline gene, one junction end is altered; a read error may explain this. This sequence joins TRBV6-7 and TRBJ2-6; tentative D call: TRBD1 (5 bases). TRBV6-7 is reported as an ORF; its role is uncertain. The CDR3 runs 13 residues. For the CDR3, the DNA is TGTGCCGGGGTTAGCTCTGGGGCCAACATCCTGACTTTC. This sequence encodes CAGVSSGANILTF.